The rows below give T cell receptor beta chains drawn from one sample of a study of type 1 regulatory T cells. TCRdb independently ran MiXCR on the reads; one entry per CDR3 protein. The sample holds 80,000 to 100,000 distinct CDR3 sequences, 31% seen once. Sequenced material: CD4+ T cells, either the whole sample or a sorted fraction (not recorded which). These receptors all come from a human donor in good health. The conserved cysteine and the conserved F or W are not part of the CDR3 here. Only some rows state a clone size, as once, few, many or a class for expanded clones.

few	TRBJ2-1	TRBV7-8	ASSLDWGTSGRGEQF
few	TRBJ1-2	TRBV7-2	ASSTGQARSGYT
few	TRBJ1-3	TRBV20-1	SARLRGPGNTIY
NA	TRBJ2-4	TRBV7-2	ASSPMRGIQY
NA	TRBJ2-7	TRBV5-1	ASRLGGSSYEQY
NA	TRBJ1-6	TRBV2	ASRNDRGSYNSPLH
NA	TRBJ1-3	TRBV29-1	SGKVGNTIY
NA	TRBJ1-5	TRBV19	ASSTERSAQH
NA	TRBJ2-5	TRBV3-1	ASSQGWVNQETQY
few	TRBJ2-7	TRBV29-1	SARDRGYEQY
few	TRBJ1-5	TRBV27	ASSSRPGTGNQPQH
NA	TRBJ2-5	TRBV3-1	ASSRKRETQY
NA	TRBJ2-7	TRBV20-1	SARYGLAEGEQY
NA	TRBJ2-1	TRBV20-1	SAPTLATWNEQF
few	TRBJ2-3	TRBV7-3	ASSLKGGGLAPDTQY
NA	TRBJ2-3	TRBV2	ASSDTSGTADTQY
NA	TRBJ1-1	TRBV27	ASSLFGQGFMNTEAF
NA	TRBJ2-7	TRBV6-2/TRBV6-3	ASSYSIRRLREVSYEQY
few	TRBJ2-5	TRBV27	ASSLSLAVEQTQY
many	TRBJ1-1	TRBV9	ASSAVQGTNTEAF
once	TRBJ2-5	TRBV7-2	ASSLFGPSGIGETQY
few	TRBJ2-7	TRBV7-2	ASSPSLAGGYEQY
NA	TRBJ2-1	TRBV7-9	ACSLSGGRANEQF
few	TRBJ2-2	TRBV5-1	ASSLEGQGTGELF
few	TRBJ2-5	TRBV9	ASSVGQGETQY
NA	TRBJ2-3	TRBV14	ASSHPDRGYTDTQY
few	TRBJ1-5	TRBV5-5	ASSPSADSNQPQH
few	TRBJ2-7	TRBV12-3/TRBV12-4	ASRTPGGDEQY
NA	TRBJ1-2	TRBV5-1	ASSSDGYGYT
NA	TRBJ2-1	TRBV3-1	ASSQDLVGIAQAEQF
NA	TRBJ2-5	TRBV19	ASSIPGLAGETQY
few	TRBJ1-5	TRBV6-1	ASSEGYHNQPQH
NA	TRBJ2-3	TRBV20-1	SASATSGSALRDTQY
few	TRBJ2-3	TRBV2	ACQGLPPDTQY
NA	TRBJ2-3	TRBV7-2	ASSSRLPYTQY
NA	TRBJ1-1	TRBV19	ASGIGQTAEAF
few	TRBJ2-7	TRBV5-4	ASSLDRGSSA
NA	TRBJ2-5	TRBV10-1	ASSESGQGMETQY
NA	TRBJ2-4	TRBV20-1	SARDFPGRAKNIQY
few	TRBJ2-1	TRBV20-1	SARLAGAIESRSEQF
NA	TRBJ1-6	TRBV20-1	SAFGAPGTPLH
NA	TRBJ2-7	TRBV7-8	ASSFRRISYEQY